Listed below are T cell receptor beta chains from one sample, sequenced in a study of blood T cell repertoires in COVID-19. Here immunoSEQ multiplex PCR was the method, and the copy in TCRdb shows in-frame clones only, minus some. The data contain some 50,000 clones, around nine tenths of them singletons. Sequencing input: peripheral blood. The receptor set was obtained from a woman between 70 and 85 years old with active COVID-19. Both conserved end residues are part of each CDR3. Each record gives: J gene, D gene, V gene, clone size, CDR3 protein, CDR3 DNA. A D gene is named only where the DNA matches it firmly. The listing skips clone size in some rows; elsewhere it reads once, few, many or a size class.

>TRBJ2-3|-|TRBV10-3|-
CAISEPWYTITDTQYF
TGTGCCATCAGTGAGCCGTGGTACACCATCACAGATACGCAGTATTTT
>TRBJ1-1|TRBD1|TRBV5-5|-
CASSFYRGTGEAFF
TGTGCCAGCAGCTTTTACAGGGGGACGGGTGAAGCTTTCTTT
>TRBJ2-2|TRBD2|TRBV7-6|-
CASSLESGANTGELFF
TGTGCCAGCAGCTTAGAGAGCGGGGCGAACACCGGGGAGCTGTTTTTT
>TRBJ1-5|-|TRBV10-2|-
CASSDVHLADQPQHF
TGCGCCAGCAGTGACGTCCATTTGGCGGATCAGCCCCAGCATTTT
>TRBJ1-5|-|TRBV10-2|-
CASSAYPREPDQPQHF
TGCGCCAGCAGTGCCTATCCCCGGGAGCCAGATCAGCCCCAGCATTTT
>TRBJ2-5|TRBD2|TRBV7-3|-
CASSLTAAGGETQYF
TGTGCCAGCAGCTTAACCGCCGCGGGAGGGGAGACCCAGTACTTC
>TRBJ2-2|TRBD2|TRBV5-1|-
CASSLAGALGTGELFF
TGCGCCAGCAGCCTGGCGGGAGCGCTGGGCACCGGGGAGCTGTTTTTT
>TRBJ1-1|-|TRBV12-3/TRBV12-4|-
CASSLGQGTEAFF
TGTGCCAGCAGTTTAGGGCAGGGCACTGAAGCTTTCTTT
>TRBJ2-7|-|TRBV13|-
CASSSETYYEQYF
TGTGCCAGCAGCTCTGAGACTTACTACGAGCAGTACTTC
>TRBJ2-5|TRBD1|TRBV6-6|-
CASSKGDSQETQYF
TGTGCCAGCAGCAAAGGGGACAGCCAAGAGACCCAGTACTTC
>TRBJ2-7|TRBD2|TRBV11-3|-
CASSTSVTTEQYF
TGTGCCAGCAGCACTAGCGTCACGACCGAGCAGTACTTC
>TRBJ1-5|-|TRBV2|-
CASSLQGPNQPQHF
TGTGCCAGCAGTTTACAGGGTCCCAATCAGCCCCAGCATTTT
>TRBJ2-3|TRBD1|TRBV5-4|few
CASSGTGGTDTQYF
TGTGCCAGCAGCGGGACAGGGGGCACAGATACGCAGTATTTT
>TRBJ1-2|-|TRBV6-6|-
CASSYSTGNYGYTF
TGTGCCAGCAGTTACTCGACAGGCAACTATGGCTACACCTTC
>TRBJ1-2|-|TRBV5-1|few
CASSLVLNYGYTF
TGCGCCAGCAGCTTGGTCCTGAACTATGGCTACACCTTC
>TRBJ1-5|-|TRBV24-1|-
CATSDGVSGLGNQPQHF
TGTGCCACCAGTGACGGCGTAAGTGGGCTGGGCAATCAGCCCCAGCATTTT
>TRBJ1-6|-|TRBV4-1|-
CASSQDEGVNSPLHF
TGCGCCAGCAGCCAAGATGAGGGGGTAAATTCACCCCTCCACTTT
>TRBJ1-1|TRBD1|TRBV27|-
CASSAFGTELTEAFF
TGTGCCAGCAGTGCCTTCGGGACAGAGCTTACTGAAGCTTTCTTT
>TRBJ2-1|TRBD2|TRBV28|-
CASSSRRASGTTYNEQFF
TGTGCCAGCAGTTCCCGTCGGGCTAGCGGGACGACCTACAATGAGCAGTTCTTC
>TRBJ1-1|-|TRBV10-1|-
CASSEQGGTEAFF
TGCGCCAGCAGTGAACAGGGCGGCACTGAAGCTTTCTTT
>TRBJ2-1|TRBD2|TRBV18|-
CASSPLAGAGNEQFF
TGTGCCAGCTCACCACTAGCGGGAGCGGGTAATGAGCAGTTCTTC
>TRBJ2-7|-|TRBV7-3|once
CASSLGGEVYEQYF
TGTGCCAGCAGCTTGGGGGGAGAGGTCTACGAGCAGTACTTC
>TRBJ2-7|-|TRBV9|-
CASSVQGPYEQYF
TGTGCCAGCAGCGTGCAGGGTCCCTACGAGCAGTACTTC
>TRBJ2-1|TRBD2|TRBV19|-
CASSIGRLAGTYNEQFF
TGTGCCAGTAGTATAGGAAGGCTAGCGGGCACCTACAATGAGCAGTTCTTC
>TRBJ2-3|-|TRBV21-1|few
CASSKSWDRGGDTQYF
TGTGCCAGCAGCAAATCATGGGACAGGGGTGGCGATACGCAGTATTTT
>TRBJ1-1|-|TRBV5-1|-
CASSLVLSTEAFF
TGCGCCAGCAGCTTGGTTCTTAGCACTGAAGCTTTCTTT
>TRBJ1-6|-|TRBV2|-
CASSESSGSPLHF
TGTGCCAGCAGTGAATCATCAGGTTCACCCCTCCACTTT
>TRBJ2-1|TRBD1|TRBV2|-
CASSTRQGAREQFF
TGTGCCAGCAGCACCCGACAGGGGGCGCGTGAGCAGTTCTTC
>TRBJ2-7|-|TRBV7-7|-
CASSEWSGYEQYF
TGTGCTAGCAGCGAGTGGTCGGGATACGAGCAGTACTTC
>TRBJ2-2|-|TRBV11-3|-
CASSHAPGLNTGELFF
TGTGCCAGCAGCCATGCCCCGGGACTGAACACCGGGGAGCTGTTTTTT
>TRBJ1-2|-|TRBV7-8|-
CASSPPAGNGYTF
TGTGCCAGCAGCCCACCAGCGGGCAATGGCTACACCTTC
>TRBJ2-5|TRBD2|TRBV6-1|-
CASSESLAGGPLGTQYF
TGTGCCAGCAGTGAATCCTTGGCGGGAGGGCCACTCGGGACCCAGTACTTC
>TRBJ2-7|TRBD1|TRBV4-2|-
CASSQVQGEYEQYF
TGTGCCAGCAGCCAAGTTCAGGGGGAATACGAGCAGTACTTC
>TRBJ1-2|TRBD1|TRBV30|-
CAWSVLGQAVGYGYTF
TGTGCCTGGAGTGTACTAGGACAGGCGGTAGGCTATGGCTACACCTTC